The 9 T cell receptor beta chains below come from one sample, sequenced in a study of T-cell memory formation after mild COVID-19. MiXCR, applied by TCRdb to the 5' RACE reads, yields one record per CDR3 protein. The table includes about 180,000 distinct CDR3 sequences, 16% detected once. The sequenced material came from PBMCs or a T cell subset sorted from them (not recorded which). All receptors derive from an adult woman who had mild COVID-19 (a few samples of this study predate the infection). Cell type and time point are not known.

This chain connects TRBV21-1 to TRBJ1-5; the table assigns TRBD1, which was not confirmed against the DNA. TRBV21-1 is recorded as a pseudogene. The CDR3 runs 11 residues. In DNA, the CDR3 is TGTGCCAGAGGGGACAATCAGCCCCAGCATTTT. Amino acid sequence: CARGDNQPQHF.

This clonotype has only a few counts. V usage is TRBV4-2 and J usage is TRBJ2-2; D is perhaps TRBD1 (5 bases). This CDR3 is built from 14 residues. V gave up 4 bases and J gave up 4 bases, with 10 bases separating them. The germline CDR1 and CDR2 sequences are LGHNA and YNFKEQ. CDR3 DNA sequence: TGTGCCAGCAGCCTCGACAGAGCCACCGGGGAGCTGTTTTTT. Its protein is CASSLDRATGELFF.

This clonotype was detected only a few times. The chain uses TRBV30 and TRBJ1-1; 10 nucleotides align to TRBD1. V shed 8 bases and J 4 bases; nucleotides not matched to a gene: 16. Germline-derived CDR1 and CDR2 are GTSNPN and SVGIG (reference sequence). The CDR3 length is 16 residues. CDR3 sequence (DNA): TGTGCCACCGCTACGACAGGGGGCGTGCGGCCCACTGAAGCTTTCTTT. It codes for CATATTGGVRPTEAFF.

This clonotype has a handful of counts. The chain joins TRBV4-3 to TRBJ2-2; D is unresolved. Between the trimmed V and J ends, which lost 0 bases and 5 bases, there was a span of 10 bases. Germline assignment: CDR1 LGHNA and CDR2 YSLEER. This CDR3 is built from 15 residues. CDR3: CASSQELLRTGELFF. The CDR3 DNA follows: TGCGCCAGCAGCCAAGAGCTATTGCGGACCGGGGAGCTGTTTTTT.

The chain links TRBV14 to TRBJ2-7, with D possibly TRBD1 on 6 matching bases. This CDR3 is 17 amino acids long. V lost 2 bases, J lost 2 bases, and 19 bases lay in between. The germline V gene has CDR1 SGHDN and CDR2 FVKESK. CDR3 residues: CASSQRGGRGLTYEQYF. For the CDR3, the DNA is TGTGCCAGCAGCCAAAGAGGGGGAAGAGGCCTTACCTACGAGCAGTACTTC.

The DNA for the CDR3 is TGCGCCAGCAGCCAATCCGACGGGGACTCATACAATGAGCAGTTCTTC. Protein: CASSQSDGDSYNEQFF. The V and J genes are TRBV4-3 and TRBJ2-1; D possibly corresponds to TRBD2 (6 bases). The V and J ends lost 2 bases and 4 bases respectively, with 15 bases between them. CDR3 length: 16 residues. Germline loops: CDR1 LGHNA, CDR2 YSLEER.

This clonotype was counted only a few times. The chain couples TRBV5-6 to TRBJ1-5; D gene uncertain. The CDR3 sequence is 14 residues long. Germline-derived CDR1 and CDR2 are SGHDT and YYEEEE. With 6 bases removed from V and 1 base from J, the gap between germline ends came to 11 bases. As DNA, the CDR3 is TGTGCCAGCACCCGGGGAGCGAGCAATCAGCCCCAGCATTTT. It translates to CASTRGASNQPQHF.

CDR3 sequence (DNA): TGCGCCAGCAGCTACTCACCCCCAGGGACTAATGAAAAACTGTTTTTT. Its translation: CASSYSPPGTNEKLFF. This chain joins TRBV5-1 and TRBJ1-4; possible D gene TRBD1, 5 bases. Looked up from germline, CDR1 is SGHRS and CDR2 is YFSETQ. The V end was cut by 3 bases, the J end by 2 bases, with 14 bases between. The CDR3 runs to 16 residues.

This clonotype came up a few times. This chain connects TRBV7-3 to TRBJ2-4, with TRBD2 matching over 15 bases. J was trimmed by 0 bases and V by 5 bases; bases with no gene match: 11. The CDR3 is made up of 20 amino acids. CDR1 and CDR2 (germline): SGHTA, FQGTGA. The CDR3 coding sequence is TGTGCCAGCAGCCTCCGGGGACTAGCGGGAGGCACTGAAGCCAAAAACATTCAGTACTTC. Protein sequence: CASSLRGLAGGTEAKNIQYF.